These 24 T cell receptor beta chains share one sample of origin, sequenced in a study of cytomegalovirus exposure and HLA in healthy donors. Primers included in the PCR were 60 Vbeta and 13 Jbeta primers. Profiling relied on immunoSEQ multiplex PCR, and the TCRdb table lists in-frame clones only, not all of them. This sample contains 40,000 or so clones. Sequencing was carried out using PBMCs. The receptors were gathered from a male donor in good health and CMV-seronegative.

The chain is built from TRBV6-1 and TRBJ2-5; 7 nucleotides agree with TRBD1. The CDR3 has 14 amino acids. The V gene's germline CDR1 is MNHNS and CDR2 SASEGT. V lost 5 bases and J lost 5; bases outside the gene matches: 8. CDR3 loop: CASSLRQGGETQYF. The CDR3 nucleotides are TGTGCCAGCAGTCTGCGACAGGGTGGGGAGACCCAGTACTTC.

The chain employs TRBV2 and TRBJ2-5; 9 nucleotides match TRBD2. Germline V gives CDR1 SNHLY, CDR2 FYNNEI. Trimming at V came to 3 bases and at J to 3 bases, leaving 5 bases not matched to a gene. This CDR3 region has 15 residues. The CDR3 region is CASSEAGGGKETQYF. The CDR3 DNA reads as TGTGCCAGCAGTGAGGCGGGAGGGGGTAAAGAGACCCAGTACTTC.

The rearrangement joins TRBV6-5 to TRBJ2-2, with D possibly TRBD1 on 6 matching bases. Trimming cost V 6 bases and J 4 bases, with 12 bases left between them. The CDR3 covers 14 residues. Per the germline V gene, CDR1 is MNHEY and CDR2 is SVGAGI. The CDR3 sequence: CASRTGTTTGELFF. The CDR3 bases are TGTGCCAGCAGAACAGGGACAACCACCGGGGAGCTGTTTTTT.

The rearrangement joins TRBV7-8 to TRBJ2-5; D remains unclear. Germline CDR1 is SGHVS and CDR2 is FQNEAQ. The CDR3 totals 18 residues. The V end was cut by 4 bases, the J end by 5 bases, with 26 bases between. This chain's CDR3 is CASSSPTTITFLRETQYF. DNA for the CDR3: TGTGCCAGCAGCTCCCCCACGACGATAACATTCCTGAGGGAGACCCAGTACTTC. The full variable domain, in which reference TRBV7-8 and TRBJ2-5 provide the parts outside the CDR3, is GAGVSQSPRYKVAKRGQDVALRCDPISGHVSLFWYQQALGQGPEFLTYFQNEAQLDKSGLPSDRFFAERPEGSVSTLKIQRTQQEDSAVYLCASSSPTTITFLRETQYFGPGTRLLVL.

The V call is TRBV6-1, the J call TRBJ1-5, with D unresolved. Germline CDR1 MNHNS, CDR2 SASEGT. The germline V and J ends were trimmed by 1 base and 5 bases, with 12 bases remaining between them. This CDR3 contains 15 residues. CDR3 nucleotides: TGTGCCAGCAGTGAAGATCGATACGGAGATCAGCCCCAGCATTTT. Protein sequence: CASSEDRYGDQPQHF.

The chain joins TRBV18 to TRBJ2-7; a weak D match, TRBD1 (6 bases). The CDR3 loop spans 14 amino acids. CDR1 and CDR2 (germline): KGHSH, LQKENI. V lost 5 bases, J lost 5 bases, and 16 bases lay in between. The chain's CDR3 is CASSLDSLKDEQYF. In DNA form, the CDR3 reads TGTGCCAGCTCATTGGACAGTTTAAAGGACGAGCAGTACTTC.

The chain is built from TRBV5-1 and TRBJ2-2; perhaps TRBD2 as D (5 bases). This CDR3 is built from 15 residues. Germline V CDR1 and CDR2: SGHRS, YFSETQ. V was clipped by 9 bases and J by 0 bases, with 15 bases between them. The CDR3 loop reads CATTVGAANTGELFF. Here the CDR3 DNA reads TGCGCCACCACCGTAGGAGCGGCGAACACCGGGGAGCTGTTTTTT.

The chain combines TRBV28 with TRBJ2-1; D is perhaps TRBD2 (5 bases). From germline, CDR1 is MDHEN and CDR2 SYDVKM. Trimming took off 4 bases at V and 10 bases at J, with 14 bases between the two ends. The CDR3 loop spans 13 amino acids. The CDR3 bases are TGTGCCAGCAGTTACCGGGGTTGGAAAGAGCAGTTCTTC. This encodes CASSYRGWKEQFF. The whole variable domain, remainder taken from reference TRBV28 and TRBJ2-1, is DVKVTQSSRYLVKRTGEKVFLECVQDMDHENMFWYRQDPGLGLRLIYFSYDVKMKEKGDIPEGYSVSREKKERFSLILESASTNQTSMYLCASSYRGWKEQFFGPGTRLTVL.

The chain links TRBV4-1 to TRBJ2-3; the match to TRBD2 covers 12 bases. Per germline, CDR1 MGHRA and CDR2 YSYEKL. This CDR3 is 17 amino acids long. J lost 4 bases, V lost 2 bases, and 7 bases had no gene match. In DNA, the CDR3 is TGCGCCAGCAGCCAATCCCCGACTAGCGGGAGAGCAGATACGCAGTATTTT. Translated, it gives CASSQSPTSGRADTQYF.

V gene TRBV6-1 combines with J gene TRBJ1-1; D possibly corresponds to TRBD1 (6 bases). The V end lost 8 bases, the J end lost 8 bases, and 21 bases lay between the germline ends. This CDR3 comprises 14 residues. Looked up from germline, CDR1 is MNHNS and CDR2 is SASEGT. The CDR3 here is CASSGGGGRPEAFF. The CDR3 coding sequence is TGTGCCAGCTCCGGCGGGGGGGGCCGCCCAGAAGCTTTCTTT.

This rearrangement joins TRBV5-6 to TRBJ1-2; 11 nucleotides match TRBD1. The CDR3 spans 13 residues. Germline V lookup: CDR1 SGHDT, CDR2 YYEEEE. Germline trimming cut 5 bases from V and 8 bases from J; bases unmatched to any gene: 5. CDR3 region: CASRRDRGKGYTF. The CDR3 bases are TGTGCCAGCAGGCGGGACAGGGGGAAGGGCTACACCTTC.

As DNA, the CDR3 is TGTGCCAGCTCTACCGGGGAGAACACTGAAGCTTTCTTT. It yields the protein CASSTGENTEAFF. V is TRBV18 and J is TRBJ1-1; D remains unclear. CDR1 is KGHSH and CDR2 is LQKENI in the germline V gene. The CDR3 length is 13 residues. With 6 bases removed from V and 1 base from J, the gap between germline ends came to 9 bases.

The chain links TRBV7-9 to TRBJ2-3; a possible D gene is TRBD2 (5 bases). In germline, CDR1 is SEHNR, CDR2 FQNEAQ (reference sequence). The CDR3 has 13 residues. V dropped 6 bases and J dropped 4 bases, with 11 bases sitting between them. The CDR3 region is CASSTFGADTQYF. CDR3 DNA sequence: TGTGCCAGCAGTACCTTCGGGGCAGATACGCAGTATTTT.

According to its frequency, this clone is medium-sized. The chain combines TRBV19 with TRBJ2-6; TRBD2 is a possible D gene (5 bases). CDR1 LNHDA and CDR2 SQIVND come from the germline V gene (reference sequence). The V and J ends lost 5 bases and 1 base respectively, with 9 bases between them. The CDR3 totals 15 residues. CDR3 nucleotides: TGTGCCAGTAGTCGAGCGGCATCTGGGGCCAACGTCCTGACTTTC. This sequence encodes CASSRAASGANVLTF.

The chain combines TRBV19 with TRBJ1-5; D unclear. CDR1 and CDR2 from the germline V gene are LNHDA and SQIVND (reference sequence). The CDR3 is 15 residues long. Trimming shortened V by 1 base and J by 3 bases, and 10 bases separated the two germline ends. In nucleotides, the CDR3 is TGTGCCAGTAGTATAGGAACCACCTACAATCAGCCCCAGCATTTT. Translating it yields CASSIGTTYNQPQHF.

The chain combines TRBV7-9 with TRBJ2-1; tentatively, D is TRBD2 (5 bases). The CDR3 loop spans 14 amino acids. CDR1 SEHNR and CDR2 FQNEAQ come from the germline V gene (reference sequence). Trimming removed 5 bases from V and 4 bases from J, with 12 bases in between. The CDR3, as DNA: TGTGCCAGCAGCCATGGACTTAAATACAATGAGCAGTTCTTC. This gives the protein CASSHGLKYNEQFF.

J is TRBJ1-4 and V is TRBV11-2; 7 nucleotides line up with TRBD1. Trimming took 5 bases from V and 10 from J; bases not matched to a gene: 7. CDR3 size: 13 residues. Germline lookup yields CDR1 SGHAT and CDR2 FQNNGV. The CDR3 bases are TGTGCCAGCAGCCCGTACAGGGGAGGAAAACTGTTTTTT. Its translation is CASSPYRGGKLFF.

CDR3 amino acids: CASSLAPAGGKGEQYF. The CDR3 DNA is TGTGCCAGCAGCTTGGCCCCAGCGGGAGGAAAGGGCGAGCAGTACTTC. The J gene is TRBJ2-7, the V gene TRBV5-4, with 9 bases that match TRBD2. The germline gives CDR1 SGHNT, CDR2 YYREEE (reference sequence). This CDR3 is built from 16 residues. The ends lost 0 bases at V and 6 bases at J; junction bases unmatched: 10.

The genes are TRBV28 and TRBJ2-3; 13 bases match TRBD2. V lost 5 bases to trimming and J lost 3 bases; unmatched junction nucleotides: 11. CDR3 size: 18 residues. The germline CDR1 and CDR2 sequences are MDHEN and SYDVKM. The CDR3 nucleotides are TGTGCCAGCAGTCTCGAGGGACTAGCGGGATCGGGGACAGATACGCAGTATTTT. Amino acids: CASSLEGLAGSGTDTQYF. Using reference TRBV28 and TRBJ2-3 for the parts outside the CDR3, the full variable domain is DVKVTQSSRYLVKRTGEKVFLECVQDMDHENMFWYRQDPGLGLRLIYFSYDVKMKEKGDIPEGYSVSREKKERFSLILESASTNQTSMYLCASSLEGLAGSGTDTQYFGPGTRLTVL.

The J gene is TRBJ2-5, the V gene TRBV7-2; TRBD2 agrees at 11 bases. The last part of the DNA fits TRBJ2-7 better; the J call may be wrong. CDR3 length equals 15 residues. The V gene's germline CDR1 is SGHTA and CDR2 FQGNSA. Here the CDR3 DNA reads TGTGCCAGCAGCTATATGGGGACTAGCGGCTACGAGCAGTACTTC. Encoded protein: CASSYMGTSGYEQYF.

V gene TRBV18 combines with J gene TRBJ1-1, with D perhaps TRBD1 (6 bases). Germline values: CDR1 KGHSH, CDR2 LQKENI. The length of the CDR3 is 14 residues. The V end lost 1 base, the J end lost 4 bases, and 10 bases lay between the germline ends. Written as DNA, the CDR3 is TGTGCCAGCTCACCACAACAGGGAAGCACTGAAGCTTTCTTT. Translating gives CASSPQQGSTEAFF.

The V and J genes are TRBV15 and TRBJ1-2; 9 nucleotides align to TRBD1. Germline-derived CDR1 and CDR2 are LNHNV and YYDKDF (reference sequence). This CDR3 has 18 residues. V was pared by 2 bases and J by 8 bases, with 18 bases of the junction left unmatched. The CDR3 DNA is TGTGCCACCAGCAGACCCCGAGGGCTGACAGGGGGAGAGACAGGCTACACCTTC. This sequence encodes CATSRPRGLTGGETGYTF.

The chain uses TRBV27 and TRBJ2-7, with 9 bases matching TRBD2. V gave up 2 bases and J gave up 4 bases; unmatched junction bases: 3. The CDR3 contains 14 residues. Germline V gene lookup returns CDR1 MNHEY and CDR2 SMNVEV (reference sequence). The DNA for the CDR3 is TGTGCCAGCAGTTTAAGGCGGGAGGGGTACGAGCAGTACTTC. Translated: CASSLRREGYEQYF.

V and J are TRBV2 and TRBJ2-3; perhaps TRBD2 as D (6 bases). V was shortened by 5 bases and J by 1 base, with 16 bases between the two germline ends. This CDR3 region has 16 residues. Germline V CDR1 and CDR2: SNHLY, FYNNEI. The CDR3 spells CASSQEGRAGTDTQYF. The CDR3 DNA sequence: TGTGCCAGCAGTCAGGAGGGGAGAGCGGGCACAGATACGCAGTATTTT.